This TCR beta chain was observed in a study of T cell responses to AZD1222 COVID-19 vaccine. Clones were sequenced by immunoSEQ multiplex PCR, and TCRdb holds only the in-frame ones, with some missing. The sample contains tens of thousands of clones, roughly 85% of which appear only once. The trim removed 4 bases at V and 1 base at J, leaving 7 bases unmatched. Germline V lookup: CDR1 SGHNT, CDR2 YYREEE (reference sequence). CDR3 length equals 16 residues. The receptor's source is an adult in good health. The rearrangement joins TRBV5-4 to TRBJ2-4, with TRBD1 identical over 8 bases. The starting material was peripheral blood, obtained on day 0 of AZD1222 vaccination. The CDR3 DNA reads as TGTGCCAGCAGCACGAAACGACAGGGGGCCAAAAACATTCAGTACTTC. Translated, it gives CASSTKRQGAKNIQYF.